The T cell receptor beta chain described here comes from a study of CD8 T cells in ankylosing spondylitis. Worth noting for this clonotype: The antigen remains unidentified.

TCRdb reanalysed the 5' RACE reads using MiXCR and keeps one entry per CDR3 protein. The sample yields about 540,000 distinct CDR3 sequences, approximately 12% seen once. The CDR3 has 12 residues. Germline V CDR1 and CDR2: LGHNA, YNFKEQ. With V trimmed by 4 bases and J by 16 bases, 10 bases remained unmatched. General study results and limits: Among TCR beta sequences, a motif of several highly homologous variants appeared characteristic of ankylosing spondylitis blood. Clones linked to disease were reported to show significant enrichment in matched ankylosing spondylitis synovial fluid. Previously reported in reactive arthritis synovial fluid and blood were some of the motif variants.

The clonotype originates from a male donor with ankylosing spondylitis. The sample was blood, either unsorted or a sorted T cell fraction (not recorded which). V gene TRBV4-2 combines with J gene TRBJ2-1; 7 positions match TRBD2. Here the CDR3 reads CASSRHAGVQFF. CDR3 coding DNA: TGTGCCAGCAGCCGCCACGCGGGAGTACAATTCTTC.